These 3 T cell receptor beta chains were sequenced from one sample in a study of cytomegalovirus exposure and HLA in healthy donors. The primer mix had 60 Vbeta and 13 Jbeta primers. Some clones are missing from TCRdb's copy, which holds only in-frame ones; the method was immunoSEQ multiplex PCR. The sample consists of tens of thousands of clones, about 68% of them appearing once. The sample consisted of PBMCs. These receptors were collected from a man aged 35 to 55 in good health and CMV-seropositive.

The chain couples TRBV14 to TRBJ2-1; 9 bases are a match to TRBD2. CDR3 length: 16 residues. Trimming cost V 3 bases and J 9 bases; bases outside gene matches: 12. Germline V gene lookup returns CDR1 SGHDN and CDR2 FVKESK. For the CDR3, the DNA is TGTGCCAGCAGCCAGCCCACCGGGACTAGCCTAGCTGAGCAGTTCTTC. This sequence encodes CASSQPTGTSLAEQFF.

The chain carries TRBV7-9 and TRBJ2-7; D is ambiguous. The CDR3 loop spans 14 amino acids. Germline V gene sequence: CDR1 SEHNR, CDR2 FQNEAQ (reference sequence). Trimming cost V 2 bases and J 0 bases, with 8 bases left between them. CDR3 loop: CASSLPGSSYEQYF. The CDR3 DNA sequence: TGTGCCAGCAGCTTACCCGGGTCCTCCTACGAGCAGTACTTC.

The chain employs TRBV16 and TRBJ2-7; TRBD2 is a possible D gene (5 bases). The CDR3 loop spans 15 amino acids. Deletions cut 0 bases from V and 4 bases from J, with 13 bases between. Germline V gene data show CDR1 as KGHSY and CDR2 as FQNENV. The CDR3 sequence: CASSQSRRVSYEQYF. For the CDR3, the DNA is TGTGCCAGCAGCCAATCTCGGCGGGTGTCGTACGAGCAGTACTTC.